The 26 T cell receptor beta chains given below trace back to one sample, sequenced in a study of identical twins (dated by TCRdb to between 2015 and 2016). Library generation was performed with 5' RACE. Sequencing used an Illumina HiSeq 2000. The public reads were reprocessed in TCRdb via fastp at Q25 and MiXCR, keeping in-frame beta chains. Each record represents a unique CDR3 protein, reported with the most common genes and DNA among its rows. A total of some 600,000 distinct CDR3 sequences appear in this sample, roughly 7.1% of them only once. The top ten clones comprise 1.5% to 2% of the sample. In addition, the sample was reused for a study of yellow fever vaccine responses in identical twins.

Sequenced sample: PBMCs. The receptors were gathered from a woman aged 18-35 years in good health.

As concerns this clonotype: An end of the junction does not agree with germline; a read error may underlie this. The chain joins TRBV12-3 or TRBV12-4 to TRBJ2-5; TRBD1 matches at 11 bases. The CDR3 sequence is 18 residues long. CDR3 sequence reads: CTSSLGTGTGGVRETQYF. The CDR3 coding sequence is TGTACCAGCAGTTTGGGGACCGGGACAGGGGGAGTTCGGGAGACCCAGTACTTC.

The table lists this clonotype with many counts. Written as DNA, the CDR3 is TGCAGCGTTGGACTAGCGGGGAGCTCCTACAATGAGCAGTTCTTC. It encodes CSVGLAGSSYNEQFF. The chain has TRBV29-1 and TRBJ2-1; 11 nucleotides align to TRBD2. The length of the CDR3 is 15 residues. The germline V gene encodes CDR1 SQVTM and CDR2 ANQGSEA. J was trimmed by 0 bases and V by 4 bases; bases with no gene match: 2.

In regard to this clonotype: A junction boundary mismatches the germline segment, possibly from a read error. This chain connects TRBV20-1 to TRBJ2-7, with D unclear. The CDR3 extends over 15 amino acids. In germline, CDR1 is DFQATT, CDR2 SNEGSKA (reference sequence). The CDR3 reads CCASPGHTPLYEQYF. CDR3 sequence (DNA): TGCTGTGCTAGTCCCGGCCACACCCCCCTCTACGAGCAGTACTTC.

The chain is built from TRBV5-1 and TRBJ2-6, with D perhaps TRBD1 (6 bases). Germline lookup yields CDR1 SGHRS and CDR2 YFSETQ. V was shortened by 2 bases and J by 0 bases, with 15 bases between the two germline ends. This CDR3 is built from 18 residues. CDR3 sequence: CASSLVLQGNSGANVLTF. The CDR3 region has the DNA TGCGCCAGCAGCTTAGTTCTACAGGGCAACTCTGGGGCCAACGTCCTGACTTTC.

This clonotype was seen at least ten times. The chain has TRBV20-1 and TRBJ1-1; 10 bases are shared with TRBD1. Germline V lookup: CDR1 DFQATT, CDR2 SNEGSKA (reference sequence). The CDR3 extends over 11 amino acids. The CDR3 region has the DNA TGCAGAGGACAGGGGGGGACTGAAGCTTTCTTT. It is translated as CRGQGGTEAFF.

This clonotype was detected a few times. The genes are TRBV5-1 and TRBJ2-3; 8 bases align to TRBD2. V shed 0 bases, J shed 4 bases, and the junction held 7 bases outside the gene matches. The CDR3 is made up of 16 amino acids. Germline CDR1 SGHRS, CDR2 YFSETQ. In DNA form, the CDR3 reads TGCGCCAGCAGCTTGGACACGGGAGGGCCCTCAGATACGCAGTATTTT. It translates to CASSLDTGGPSDTQYF.

J is TRBJ2-1 and V is TRBV3-1; tentatively, D is TRBD1 (6 bases). Germline V gives CDR1 LGHDT, CDR2 YNNKEL (reference sequence). Trimming stripped 6 bases from V and 6 bases from J, with 24 bases between. The CDR3 has 17 amino acids. The CDR3 coding sequence is TGTGCCAGCAGTTTTGAGAGGGGGAGAAAACTCAGCAATGAGCAGTTCTTC. Amino acids: CASSFERGRKLSNEQFF.

V and J are TRBV7-9 and TRBJ2-1; D is possibly TRBD2 (6 bases). V was clipped by 4 bases and J by 5 bases, with 12 bases between them. Per the germline V gene, CDR1 is SEHNR and CDR2 is FQNEAQ (reference sequence). The CDR3 is 14 amino acids. The CDR3: CASSSRDSNNEQFF. CDR3 DNA sequence: TGTGCCAGCAGCTCCAGGGACTCAAACAATGAGCAGTTCTTC.

The V call is TRBV2, the J call TRBJ2-5; no reliable D call. In germline, CDR1 is SNHLY, CDR2 FYNNEI. The length of the CDR3 is 14 residues. Trimming pared 4 bases from V and 4 bases from J, leaving 13 bases between. CDR3 in DNA: TGTGCCAGCAGTGGTGTTACCCAAGCAGAGACCCAGTACTTC. Its translation is CASSGVTQAETQYF. Together with reference TRBV2 and TRBJ2-5, the CDR3 gives the full variable domain: EPEVTQTPSHQVTQMGQEVILRCVPISNHLYFYWYRQILGQKVEFLVSFYNNEISEKSEIFDDQFSVERPDGSNFTLKIRSTKLEDSAMYFCASSGVTQAETQYFGPGTRLLVL.

In this sample, this clonotype turned up many times. V gene TRBV20-1 combines with J gene TRBJ2-2; no definite D call. Looked up from germline, CDR1 is DFQATT and CDR2 is SNEGSKA (reference sequence). This CDR3 contains 14 residues. The V and J ends lost 0 bases and 0 bases respectively, with 5 bases between them. In DNA form, the CDR3 reads TGCAGTGCTAGAGAGACGACGAACACCGGGGAGCTGTTTTTT. Protein: CSARETTNTGELFF.

This clonotype was detected ten times or more. The chain combines TRBV12-3 or TRBV12-4 with TRBJ2-2, with a possible D match to TRBD2 (5 bases). The germline V and J ends were trimmed by 6 bases and 5 bases, with 16 bases remaining between them. The CDR3 is 15 amino acids. CDR3 DNA sequence: TGTGCCAGCAGATCACCGGGAACCCCGACCGGGGAGCTGTTTTTT. This gives the protein CASRSPGTPTGELFF.

At least ten counts were recorded for this clonotype. The rearrangement joins TRBV7-2 to TRBJ1-4, with 9 bases matching TRBD1. The germline V gene has CDR1 SGHTA and CDR2 FQGNSA. This CDR3 region has 15 residues. The V and J ends lost 5 bases and 7 bases, in that order; junction bases with no gene match: 8. The CDR3 spells CASSPWTGAAEKLFF. The CDR3 nucleotides are TGTGCCAGCAGCCCATGGACAGGGGCCGCTGAAAAACTGTTTTTT.

This chain uses TRBV10-3 with TRBJ2-7; TRBD2 aligns across 16 bases. With V trimmed by 5 bases and J by 11 bases, 6 bases remained unmatched. The CDR3 totals 14 residues. From germline, CDR1 is ENHRY and CDR2 SYGVKD. Here the CDR3 DNA reads TGTGCCATCAGTCAGGGACTAGCGGGAGGGACGGAGTACTTC. It is translated as CAISQGLAGGTEYF.

CDR3 DNA sequence: TGTGCCAGCAGCCCGGGGACAGTAGCTAACTATGGCTACACCTTC. It translates to CASSPGTVANYGYTF. The V call is TRBV14, the J call TRBJ1-2, with 7 positions matching TRBD1. Germline V gene data show CDR1 as SGHDN and CDR2 as FVKESK. The CDR3 has 15 residues. Trimming took 4 bases from V and 0 from J; bases not matched to a gene: 5.

This clonotype was found many times. The chain is built from TRBV5-1 and TRBJ2-7; tentative D call: TRBD1 (6 bases). The V end was cut by 4 bases, the J end by 8 bases, with 10 bases between. Germline V lookup: CDR1 SGHRS, CDR2 YFSETQ. The CDR3 is 11 amino acids. CDR3 sequence: CASSVGQQQYV. The CDR3 nucleotides read TGCGCCAGCAGCGTCGGACAGCAGCAGTACGTC.

This clonotype was detected a few times. The rearrangement joins TRBV20-1 to TRBJ2-5, with D maybe TRBD2 (6 bases). Germline CDR1 reads DFQATT; CDR2 reads SNEGSKA (reference sequence). The CDR3 covers 15 residues. V gave up 0 bases and J gave up 4 bases, with 15 bases separating them. The CDR3 here is CSARDLRGGGETQYF. CDR3 DNA: TGCAGTGCTAGAGATCTGAGGGGAGGCGGAGAGACCCAGTACTTC.

There are a few counts of this clonotype. The chain is built from TRBV20-1 and TRBJ1-6; D gene unclear. CDR3 length equals 13 residues. Per germline, CDR1 DFQATT and CDR2 SNEGSKA (reference sequence). V lost 3 bases to trimming and J lost 5 bases, with 8 bases between them. Written as DNA, the CDR3 is TGCAGTGCTAGTTCTACGGATAATTCACCCCTCCACTTT. Translating gives CSASSTDNSPLHF.

The genes are TRBV12-3 or TRBV12-4 and TRBJ2-1; 15 bases fit TRBD2. CDR3 length equals 17 residues. J gave up 7 bases and V 6 bases, and 10 bases lay outside the gene matches. CDR3 loop: CASRSGTSGRKGNEQFF. As DNA, the CDR3 is TGTGCCAGCAGGTCCGGGACTAGCGGGAGGAAGGGGAATGAGCAGTTCTTC.

This clonotype was detected ten times or more. V usage is TRBV12-3 or TRBV12-4 and J usage is TRBJ1-1; D is ambiguous. The CDR3 totals 11 residues. Between the trimmed V and J ends, which lost 4 bases and 7 bases, there was a span of 7 bases. The CDR3 here is CASSSGGEAFF. CDR3 coding DNA: TGTGCCAGCAGTTCCGGAGGTGAAGCTTTCTTT.

This clonotype was seen repeatedly, ten times or more. V and J are TRBV20-1 and TRBJ2-1; 10 bases are a match to TRBD1. This CDR3 spans 14 amino acids. Germline V gene lookup returns CDR1 DFQATT and CDR2 SNEGSKA (reference sequence). The ends lost 6 bases at V and 3 bases at J; junction bases unmatched: 5. For the CDR3, the DNA is TGCAGTGCCCCCGGGACAGGGGTCTACAATGAGCAGTTCTTC. This translates into CSAPGTGVYNEQFF.

This clonotype has a count of ten or more. J is TRBJ1-4 and V is TRBV11-2; 7 bases line up with TRBD1. Germline trimming cut 1 base from V and 5 bases from J; bases unmatched to any gene: 4. Germline V lookup: CDR1 SGHAT, CDR2 FQNNGV. This CDR3 is built from 15 residues. The CDR3 nucleotides are TGTGCCAGCAGCTTAGGGGGACAGCTAAATGAAAAACTGTTTTTT. It is translated as CASSLGGQLNEKLFF.

The chain carries TRBV6-5 and TRBJ1-4; D remains unclear. This CDR3 region has 15 residues. Germline CDR1 reads MNHEY; CDR2 reads SVGAGI. The V end was cut by 3 bases, the J end by 8 bases, with 16 bases between. The CDR3 DNA sequence: TGTGCCAGCAGTTATGTGGGGTTTGAGGAGGAAAAACTGTTTTTT. Translated: CASSYVGFEEEKLFF.

This clonotype was counted many times. The chain combines TRBV6-1 with TRBJ1-1; D is possibly TRBD1 (5 bases). The V gene's germline CDR1 is MNHNS and CDR2 SASEGT. Trimming took off 3 bases at V and 4 bases at J, with 15 bases between the two ends. The CDR3 runs to 15 residues. CDR3 coding DNA: TGTGCCAGCAGTGACGGCGGCTCGGGGGTCACTGAAGCTTTCTTT. It encodes CASSDGGSGVTEAFF.

The chain recombines TRBV29-1 with TRBJ2-1, with D hard to call. From germline, CDR1 is SQVTM and CDR2 ANQGSEA. The CDR3 extends over 14 amino acids. The V gene lost 4 bases and the J gene lost 4 bases, with 14 bases spanning the gap. CDR3 nucleotides: TGCAGCGTTGTATCCGGGTTCTCTTACAATGAGCAGTTCTTC. Its translation: CSVVSGFSYNEQFF.

The genes are TRBV11-3 and TRBJ2-1, with TRBD1 matching over 10 bases. Germline CDR1 and CDR2: SGHNT and YENEEA. The V segment lost 5 bases and the J segment 9 bases; nucleotides outside the gene matches: 4. The CDR3 sequence is 13 residues long. The CDR3 DNA reads TGTGCCAGCAGCGGACAGGGGGTGGGTGAGCAGTTCTTC. It codes for CASSGQGVGEQFF.

This rearrangement joins TRBV3-1 to TRBJ2-1; 9 nucleotides match TRBD1. With 3 bases clipped from V and 7 bases from J, the junction kept 10 bases outside the gene matches. This CDR3 contains 16 residues. CDR1 is LGHDT and CDR2 is YNNKEL in the germline V gene (reference sequence). CDR3 sequence reads: CASSQPPGQGRNEQFF. CDR3 DNA: TGTGCCAGCAGCCAGCCCCCGGGACAGGGTAGGAATGAGCAGTTCTTC.